The rows below give T cell receptor beta chains drawn from one sample of a study of technical replicates of blood from a few donors. Assay used: immunoSEQ multiplex PCR; TCRdb lists only in-frame clones, some missing. The sample lists more than 65,000 clones; nearly 98% were seen once. Sequencing was performed on T cells isolated from PBMCs. These receptor sequences come from a human donor in good health. Both conserved end residues are part of each CDR3. The D gene is left open where the match is weak. A row's size may be missing; if present it is once, few, many or a size class.

. TRBD1 TRBJ1-1 15 TRBV28 TGTGCCAGCAGGCTGCCGACAGGGTCCGGCACTGAAGCTTTCTTT CASRLPTGSGTEAFF
. . TRBJ2-7 14 TRBV11-2 TGTGCCAGCAGCTTAGATTTTCAGGGAAGCGAGCAGTACTTC CASSLDFQGSEQYF
. . TRBJ2-1 15 TRBV19 TGTGCCAGTAGTATGTTCCGGGGAAGAGACAATGAGCAGTTCTTC CASSMFRGRDNEQFF
. . TRBJ2-7 14 TRBV29-1 TGCAGCGTTGGGGCCTCGGGGGTGACTTCAGGGCAGTACTTC CSVGASGVTSGQYF
once . TRBJ2-4 14 TRBV10-3 TGTGCCATCAGTGAGATGGAGAACCACTACATTCAGTACTTC CAISEMENHYIQYF
. TRBD1 TRBJ1-1 13 TRBV28 TGTGCCAGCTTGGACAGGGGCGGCACTGAAGCTTTCTTT CASLDRGGTEAFF
. TRBD1 TRBJ1-1 14 TRBV5-1 TGCGCCAGCAGTTTGACAGGGGCTAACACTGAAGCTTTCTTT CASSLTGANTEAFF
. . TRBJ1-1 13 TRBV29-1 TGCAGCGTTGAAGGAGGCCTGAACACTGAAGCTTTCTTT CSVEGGLNTEAFF
. TRBD1 TRBJ1-1 14 TRBV2 TGTGCCAGCACCCCGGGACAGGTGAACACTGAAGCTTTCTTT CASTPGQVNTEAFF
once TRBD2 TRBJ2-2 18 TRBV7-6 TGTGCCAGCAGCACCCTCCTGATAGCGGGACGGAACACCGGGGAGCTGTTTTTT CASSTLLIAGRNTGELFF
. . TRBJ1-1 15 TRBV7-2 TGTGCCAGCAGCCGCCGAGGGGGAGACGGCACTGAAGCTTTCTTT CASSRRGGDGTEAFF
. . TRBJ1-5 16 TRBV28 TGTGCCAGCAGTCTCCAAACATCAGGGTTCAATCAGCCCCAGCATTTT CASSLQTSGFNQPQHF
. . TRBJ2-1 16 TRBV7-6 TGTGCCAGCAGCTTAGATTTTCGAGTTGGCTACAATGAGCAGTTCTTC CASSLDFRVGYNEQFF